One T cell receptor (beta chain) is described in this entry. Its specificity is unknown. Here immunoSEQ multiplex PCR was the method, and the copy in TCRdb shows in-frame clones only, minus some. The profile covers around 51,000 clones, with approximately 87% appearing a single time and 10% taken by the ten largest. Patients who had autoimmune disease history or got systemic immunosuppression were left out. The germline V gene has CDR1 SEHNR and CDR2 FQNEAQ (reference sequence). The CDR3 totals 14 residues. V dropped 0 bases and J dropped 5 bases, with 11 bases sitting between them. This specimen belongs to a study of OX40 agonist ivuxolimab in advanced cancers. Study results and caveats: Expanded peripheral T cells had an undetermined antigen specificity.

The V gene is TRBV7-9, the J gene TRBJ2-7, with D possibly TRBD1 on 6 matching bases. Sequencing was performed on CD4+ or CD8+ T cells sorted from blood, taken in a trial of the OX40 agonist ivuxolimab. The clonotype comes from an adult with an advanced solid tumor such as melanoma, head and neck, liver or kidney cancer. The CDR3 DNA is TGTGCCAGCAGCTTAGCGTACAGGGCTCACGAGCAGTACTTC. The encoded protein is CASSLAYRAHEQYF.